A single TCR beta chain is shown here with its context. Its antigen remains unidentified. V dropped 2 bases and J dropped 4 bases, with 9 bases sitting between them. CDR1 is MNHEY, CDR2 SMNVEV, per germline (reference sequence). This CDR3 comprises 14 residues. The sample is drawn from a study of shared clonotypes between healthy human individuals. Findings of the study overall: It was the non-shared clonotypes that had lower generation probabilities than clonotypes shared by all four donors. Owing to a small donor count, the genetic and exposure-history diversity represented was limited.

The table came from immunoSEQ multiplex PCR; TCRdb's copy has only in-frame clones and leaves some out. Altogether approximately 530,000 clones are present, roughly 95% being singletons, with the ten largest covering approximately 0.06%. Healthy HIV-negative adults with no recent acute infections or vaccinations were recruited as donors. The split of CD4+ cells yielded CD45RA+ naive and CD45RA-negative memory subsets. The sequenced sample consisted of naive CD4+ T cells sorted from blood. Subset specified: CD45RA+ positively selected. The receptor comes from a woman aged 25 to 39 in good health. This chain links TRBV27 with TRBJ2-1; D is undetermined. CDR3 coding DNA: TGTGCCAGCAGTTTAGGCTCCTCTTACAATGAGCAGTTCTTC. Protein sequence: CASSLGSSYNEQFF.